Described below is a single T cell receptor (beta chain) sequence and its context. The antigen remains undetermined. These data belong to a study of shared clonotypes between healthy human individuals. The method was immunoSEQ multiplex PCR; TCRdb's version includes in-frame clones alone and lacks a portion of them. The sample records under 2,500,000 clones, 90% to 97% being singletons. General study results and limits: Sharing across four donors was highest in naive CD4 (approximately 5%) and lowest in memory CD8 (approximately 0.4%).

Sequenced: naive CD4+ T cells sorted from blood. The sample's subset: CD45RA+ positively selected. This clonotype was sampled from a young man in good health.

This CDR3 is CASRGQGAAGANVLTF. CDR3 in DNA: TGTGCCAGCAGGGGACAGGGGGCGGCTGGGGCCAACGTCCTGACTTTC. The rearrangement uses TRBV2 and TRBJ2-6, with 12 bases matching TRBD1. Per the germline V gene, CDR1 is SNHLY and CDR2 is FYNNEI. The CDR3 sequence is 16 residues long. V lost 6 bases to trimming and J lost 2 bases; unmatched junction nucleotides: 2.